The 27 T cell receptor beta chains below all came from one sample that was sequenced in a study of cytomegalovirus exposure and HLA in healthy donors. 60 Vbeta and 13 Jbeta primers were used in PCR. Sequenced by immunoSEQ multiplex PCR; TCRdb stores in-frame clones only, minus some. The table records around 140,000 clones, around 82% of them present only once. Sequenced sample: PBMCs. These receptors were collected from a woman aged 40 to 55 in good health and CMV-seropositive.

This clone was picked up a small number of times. The CDR3 loop is CASKSTGANYGYTF. The CDR3 DNA is TGTGCCAGCAAGTCGACAGGGGCAAACTATGGCTACACCTTC. The chain employs TRBV27 and TRBJ1-2, with TRBD1 matching 8 bases. The CDR3 sequence is 14 residues long. Germline assignment: CDR1 MNHEY and CDR2 SMNVEV (reference sequence). The junction had 6 bases not matched to a gene; V was cut back by 7 bases and J by 2 bases.

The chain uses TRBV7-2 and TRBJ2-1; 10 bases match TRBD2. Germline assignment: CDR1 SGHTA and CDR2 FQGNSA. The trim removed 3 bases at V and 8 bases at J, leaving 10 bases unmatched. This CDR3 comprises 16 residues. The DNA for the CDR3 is TGTGCCAGCAGCTTCCCTCCGGGACTAGCGACCCATGAGCAGTTCTTC. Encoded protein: CASSFPPGLATHEQFF.

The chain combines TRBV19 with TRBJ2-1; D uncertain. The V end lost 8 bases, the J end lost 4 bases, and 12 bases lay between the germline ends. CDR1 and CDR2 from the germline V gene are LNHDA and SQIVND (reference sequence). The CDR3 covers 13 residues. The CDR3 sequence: CASGHSLYNEQFF. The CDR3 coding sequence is TGTGCCAGTGGCCATTCTTTGTACAATGAGCAGTTCTTC.

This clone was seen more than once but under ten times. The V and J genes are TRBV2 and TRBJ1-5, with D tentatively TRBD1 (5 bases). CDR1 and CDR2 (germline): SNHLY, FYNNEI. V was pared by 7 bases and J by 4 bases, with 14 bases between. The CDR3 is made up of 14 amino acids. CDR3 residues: CASNPGWGNQPQHF. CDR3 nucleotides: TGTGCCAGCAATCCAGGGTGGGGAAATCAGCCCCAGCATTTT.

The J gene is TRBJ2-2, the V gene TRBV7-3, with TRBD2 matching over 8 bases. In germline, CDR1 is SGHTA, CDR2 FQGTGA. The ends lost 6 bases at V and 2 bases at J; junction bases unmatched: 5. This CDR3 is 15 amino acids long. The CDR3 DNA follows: TGTGCCAGCAGTCCGGCGGGGGGAAACACCGGGGAGCTGTTTTTT. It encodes CASSPAGGNTGELFF. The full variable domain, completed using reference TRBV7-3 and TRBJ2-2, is GAGVSQTPSNKVTEKGKYVELRCDPISGHTALYWYRQSLGQGPEFLIYFQGTGAADDSGLPNDRFFAVRPEGSVSTLKIQRTERGDSAVYLCASSPAGGNTGELFFGEGSRLTVL.

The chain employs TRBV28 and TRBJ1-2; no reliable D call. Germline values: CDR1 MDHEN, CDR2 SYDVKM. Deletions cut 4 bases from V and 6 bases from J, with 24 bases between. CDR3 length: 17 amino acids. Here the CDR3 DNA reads TGTGCCAGCAGTTCCACTAGTCCCCTGGGTCAGATGGATGGCTACACCTTC. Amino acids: CASSSTSPLGQMDGYTF.

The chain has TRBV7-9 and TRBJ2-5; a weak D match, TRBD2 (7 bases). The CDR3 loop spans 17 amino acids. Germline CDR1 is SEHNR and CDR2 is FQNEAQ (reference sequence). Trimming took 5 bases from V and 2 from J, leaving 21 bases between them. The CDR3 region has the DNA TGTGCCAGCAGCCTAATAGGGGGGCGGGAGCTTCAAGAGACCCAGTACTTC. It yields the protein CASSLIGGRELQETQYF.

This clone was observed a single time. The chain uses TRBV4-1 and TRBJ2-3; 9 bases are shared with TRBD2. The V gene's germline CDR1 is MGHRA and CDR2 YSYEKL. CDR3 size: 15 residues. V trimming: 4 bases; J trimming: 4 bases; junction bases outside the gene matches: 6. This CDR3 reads CASSLTSGSPDTQYF. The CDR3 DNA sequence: TGCGCCAGCAGCCTTACTAGCGGGTCCCCAGATACGCAGTATTTT.

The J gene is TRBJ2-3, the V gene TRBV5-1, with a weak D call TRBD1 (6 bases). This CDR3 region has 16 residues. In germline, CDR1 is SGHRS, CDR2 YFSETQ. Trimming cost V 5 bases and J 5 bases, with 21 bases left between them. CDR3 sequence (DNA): TGCGCCAGCAGAGTGGCCGTGACAGGAGATTTAGATACGCAGTATTTT. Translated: CASRVAVTGDLDTQYF.

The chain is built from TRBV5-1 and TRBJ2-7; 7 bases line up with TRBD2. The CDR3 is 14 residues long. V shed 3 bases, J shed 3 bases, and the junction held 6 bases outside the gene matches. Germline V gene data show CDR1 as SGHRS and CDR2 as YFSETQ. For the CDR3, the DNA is TGCGCCAGCAGCTCCGGACTAGGCCTCTACGAGCAGTACTTC. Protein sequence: CASSSGLGLYEQYF. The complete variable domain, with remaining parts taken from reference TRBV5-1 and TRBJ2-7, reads KAGVTQTPRYLIKTRGQQVTLSCSPISGHRSVSWYQQTPGQGLQFLFEYFSETQRNKGNFPGRFSGRQFSNSRSEMNVSTLELGDSALYLCASSSGLGLYEQYFGPGTRLTVT.

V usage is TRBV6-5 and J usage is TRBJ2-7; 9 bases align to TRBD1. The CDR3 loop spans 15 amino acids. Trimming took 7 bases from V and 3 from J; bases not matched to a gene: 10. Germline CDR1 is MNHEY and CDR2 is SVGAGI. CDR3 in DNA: TGTGCCAGCATCGTCTCGACAGGGGGGATCTACGAGCAGTACTTC. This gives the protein CASIVSTGGIYEQYF.

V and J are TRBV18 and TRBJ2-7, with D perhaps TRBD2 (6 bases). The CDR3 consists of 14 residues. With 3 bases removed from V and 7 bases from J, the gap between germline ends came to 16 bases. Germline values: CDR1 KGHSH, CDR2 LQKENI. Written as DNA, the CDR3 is TGTGCCAGCTCACCTCCGGGAGTTACGATTGAGCAGTACTTC. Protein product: CASSPPGVTIEQYF. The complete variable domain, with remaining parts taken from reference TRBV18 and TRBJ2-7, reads NAGVMQNPRHLVRRRGQEARLRCSPMKGHSHVYWYRQLPEEGLKFMVYLQKENIIDESGMPKERFSAEFPKEGPSILRIQQVVRGDSAAYFCASSPPGVTIEQYFGPGTRLTVT.

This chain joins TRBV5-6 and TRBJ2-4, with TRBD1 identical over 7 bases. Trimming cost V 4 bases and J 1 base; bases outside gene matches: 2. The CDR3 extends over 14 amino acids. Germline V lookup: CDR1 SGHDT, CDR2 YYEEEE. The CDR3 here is CASSPQGAKNIQYF. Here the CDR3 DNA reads TGTGCCAGCAGCCCACAGGGGGCCAAAAACATTCAGTACTTC. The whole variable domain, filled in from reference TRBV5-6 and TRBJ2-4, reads DAGVTQSPTHLIKTRGQQVTLRCSPKSGHDTVSWYQQALGQGPQFIFQYYEEEERQRGNFPDRFSGHQFPNYSSELNVNALLLGDSALYLCASSPQGAKNIQYFGAGTRLSVL.

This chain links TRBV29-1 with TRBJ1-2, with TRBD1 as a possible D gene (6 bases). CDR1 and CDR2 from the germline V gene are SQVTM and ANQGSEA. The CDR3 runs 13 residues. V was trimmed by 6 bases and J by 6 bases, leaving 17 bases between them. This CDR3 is CSVGGGESNGYTF. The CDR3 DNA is TGCAGCGTAGGAGGGGGGGAGTCGAATGGCTACACCTTC.

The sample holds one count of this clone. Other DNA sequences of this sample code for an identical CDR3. The CDR3 DNA follows: TGTGCCAGCAGCTTGGGACTAGCGGGAGGCAGAGATACGCAGTATTTT. This translates into CASSLGLAGGRDTQYF. The chain uses TRBV7-9 and TRBJ2-3; the match to TRBD2 covers 15 bases. J gave up 5 bases and V 3 bases, and 3 bases lay outside the gene matches. CDR1 and CDR2 (germline): SEHNR, FQNEAQ (reference sequence). This CDR3 comprises 16 residues.

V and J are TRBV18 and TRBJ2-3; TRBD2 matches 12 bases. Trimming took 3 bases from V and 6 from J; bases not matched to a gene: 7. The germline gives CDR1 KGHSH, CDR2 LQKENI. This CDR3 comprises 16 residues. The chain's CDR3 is CASSPNRLAGEDTQYF. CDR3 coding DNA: TGTGCCAGCTCACCTAACCGACTAGCGGGGGAGGATACGCAGTATTTT.

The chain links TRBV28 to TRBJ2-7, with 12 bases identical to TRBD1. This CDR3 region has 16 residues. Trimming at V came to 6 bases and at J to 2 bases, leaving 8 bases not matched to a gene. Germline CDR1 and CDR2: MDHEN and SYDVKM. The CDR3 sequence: CASRPLGTGGPYEQYF. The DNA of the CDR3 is TGTGCCAGCAGACCTCTCGGGACAGGGGGCCCCTACGAGCAGTACTTC.

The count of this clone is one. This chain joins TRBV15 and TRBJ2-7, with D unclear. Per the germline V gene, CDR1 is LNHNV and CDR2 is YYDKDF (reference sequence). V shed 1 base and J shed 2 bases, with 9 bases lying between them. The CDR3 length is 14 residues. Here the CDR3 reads CATSRVSRTYEQYF. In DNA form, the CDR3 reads TGTGCCACCAGCAGAGTTAGCAGAACCTACGAGCAGTACTTC.

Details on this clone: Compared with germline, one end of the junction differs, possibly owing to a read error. In nucleotides, the CDR3 is TGTGCCAGCAGTGAAGGAGGCCACTTCCTTTTT. It codes for CASSEGGHFLF. The V and J genes are TRBV6-1 and TRBJ2-3; D is unresolved. The CDR3 runs to 11 residues. The germline gives CDR1 MNHNS, CDR2 SASEGT.

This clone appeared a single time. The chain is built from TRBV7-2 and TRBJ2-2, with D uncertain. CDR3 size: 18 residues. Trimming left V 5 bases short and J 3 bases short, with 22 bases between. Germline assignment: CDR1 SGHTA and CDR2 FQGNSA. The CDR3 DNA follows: TGTGCCAGCAGCCGGAATGCCGGAGTTGCGGCTGACACCGGGGAGCTGTTTTTT. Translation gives CASSRNAGVAADTGELFF.

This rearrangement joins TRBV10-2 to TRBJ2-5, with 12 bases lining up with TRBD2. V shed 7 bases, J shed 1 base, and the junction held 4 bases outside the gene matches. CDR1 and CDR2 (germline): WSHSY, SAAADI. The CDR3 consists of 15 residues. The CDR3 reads CASKTSGSAQETQYF. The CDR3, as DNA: TGCGCCAGCAAGACTAGCGGGAGCGCCCAAGAGACCCAGTACTTC.

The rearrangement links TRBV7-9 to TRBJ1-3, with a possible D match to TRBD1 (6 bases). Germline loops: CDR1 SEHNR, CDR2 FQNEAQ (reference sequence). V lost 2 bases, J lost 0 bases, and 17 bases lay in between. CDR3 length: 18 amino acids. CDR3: CASSLSGGAGYSGNTIYF. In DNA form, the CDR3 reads TGTGCCAGCAGCTTATCGGGGGGCGCCGGATACTCTGGAAACACCATATATTTT.

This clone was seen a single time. The DNA of the CDR3 is TGCGCCAGCAGCAGGACACCCAACTCTGGAAACACCATATATTTT. It is translated as CASSRTPNSGNTIYF. The rearrangement joins TRBV5-1 to TRBJ1-3; a weak D match, TRBD1 (5 bases). The V end was cut by 4 bases, the J end by 0 bases, with 11 bases between. The germline CDR1 and CDR2 sequences are SGHRS and YFSETQ. The CDR3 has 15 residues.

CDR3: CASSPLGTGELFF. CDR3 nucleotides: TGTGCCAGCAGCCCCCTAGGCACCGGGGAGCTGTTTTTT. The V and J genes are TRBV7-9 and TRBJ2-2; unclear D gene. V was shortened by 5 bases and J by 4 bases, with 8 bases between the two germline ends. CDR1 SEHNR and CDR2 FQNEAQ come from the germline V gene (reference sequence). The CDR3 consists of 13 residues.

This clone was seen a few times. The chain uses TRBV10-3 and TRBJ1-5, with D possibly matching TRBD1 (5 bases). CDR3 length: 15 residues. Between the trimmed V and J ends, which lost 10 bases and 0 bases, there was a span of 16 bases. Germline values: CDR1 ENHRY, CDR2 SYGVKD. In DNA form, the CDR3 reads TGTGCCACCGGGGCAGGGACTTATAGCAATCAGCCCCAGCATTTT. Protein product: CATGAGTYSNQPQHF.

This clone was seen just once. CDR3 nucleotide sequence: TGTGCCAGCAGCCGCCAGGGGAACACTGAAGCTTTCTTT. Amino acid sequence: CASSRQGNTEAFF. J is TRBJ1-1 and V is TRBV7-8, with TRBD1 as a possible D gene (5 bases). This CDR3 contains 13 residues. Germline assignment: CDR1 SGHVS and CDR2 FQNEAQ. V was pared by 5 bases and J by 1 base, with 8 bases between.

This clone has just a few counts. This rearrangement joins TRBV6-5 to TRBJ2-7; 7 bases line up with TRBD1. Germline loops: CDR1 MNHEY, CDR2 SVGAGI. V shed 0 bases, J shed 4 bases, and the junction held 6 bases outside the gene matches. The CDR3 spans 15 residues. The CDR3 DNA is TGTGCCAGCAGTTACTCCCGGGACAGACCTTACGAGCAGTACTTC. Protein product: CASSYSRDRPYEQYF.